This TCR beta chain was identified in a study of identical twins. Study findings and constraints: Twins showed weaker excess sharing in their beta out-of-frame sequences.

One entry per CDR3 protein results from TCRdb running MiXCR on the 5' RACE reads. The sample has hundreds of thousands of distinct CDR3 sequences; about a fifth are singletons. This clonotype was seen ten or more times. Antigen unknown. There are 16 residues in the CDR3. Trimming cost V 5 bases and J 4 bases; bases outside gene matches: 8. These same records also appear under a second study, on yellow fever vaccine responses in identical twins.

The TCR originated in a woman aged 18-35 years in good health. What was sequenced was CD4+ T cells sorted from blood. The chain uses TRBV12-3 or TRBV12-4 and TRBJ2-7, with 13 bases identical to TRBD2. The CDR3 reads CASSLGLAGLSYEQYF. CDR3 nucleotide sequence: TGTGCCAGCAGTCTGGGACTAGCGGGATTGTCGTACGAGCAGTACTTC.